This entry lists 4 T cell receptor beta chains sequenced from one sample in a study of blood T cell repertoires in COVID-19. This table comes from immunoSEQ multiplex PCR, and its TCRdb copy is limited to in-frame clones, with some not included. The repertoire includes 250,000 to 400,000 clones, 75% to 90% of them detected once, and roughly 2.8% sits in the top ten. Input material: peripheral blood. Receptors were obtained from a woman aged 25 to 39 with COVID-19, enrolled during active disease.

The chain combines TRBV14 with TRBJ2-2; no clear D. The V gene lost 4 bases and the J gene lost 4 bases, with 10 bases spanning the gap. The germline CDR1 and CDR2 sequences are SGHDN and FVKESK. The CDR3 loop spans 14 amino acids. Written as DNA, the CDR3 is TGTGCCAGCAGCCCGAGAATTAGCACCGGGGAGCTGTTTTTT. It yields the protein CASSPRISTGELFF.

The chain uses TRBV5-6 and TRBJ1-2, with D possibly being TRBD1 (5 bases). Between the trimmed V and J ends, which lost 1 base and 0 bases, there was a span of 7 bases. The CDR3 runs 14 residues. CDR1 is SGHDT, CDR2 YYEEEE, per germline. The CDR3 spells CASSLKGTNYGYTF. The CDR3 DNA reads TGTGCCAGCAGCTTGAAGGGGACTAACTATGGCTACACCTTC.

The chain carries TRBV11-2 and TRBJ1-6; 7 bases line up with TRBD1. CDR3 length: 15 residues. The V and J ends lost 0 bases and 7 bases, in that order; junction bases with no gene match: 3. Germline CDR1 is SGHAT and CDR2 is FQNNGV. The CDR3 region has the DNA TGTGCCAGCAGCTTAGATTCAGGGGGGAATTCACCCCTCCACTTT. Translated: CASSLDSGGNSPLHF.

The CDR3 sequence: CATSLRGDTEAFF. As DNA, the CDR3 is TGTGCCACCAGCCTAAGGGGTGACACTGAAGCTTTCTTT. The chain is built from TRBV15 and TRBJ1-1, with D perhaps TRBD1 (5 bases). The V end was cut by 5 bases, the J end by 3 bases, with 10 bases between. The CDR3 sequence is 13 residues long. CDR1 and CDR2 from the germline V gene are LNHNV and YYDKDF (reference sequence).